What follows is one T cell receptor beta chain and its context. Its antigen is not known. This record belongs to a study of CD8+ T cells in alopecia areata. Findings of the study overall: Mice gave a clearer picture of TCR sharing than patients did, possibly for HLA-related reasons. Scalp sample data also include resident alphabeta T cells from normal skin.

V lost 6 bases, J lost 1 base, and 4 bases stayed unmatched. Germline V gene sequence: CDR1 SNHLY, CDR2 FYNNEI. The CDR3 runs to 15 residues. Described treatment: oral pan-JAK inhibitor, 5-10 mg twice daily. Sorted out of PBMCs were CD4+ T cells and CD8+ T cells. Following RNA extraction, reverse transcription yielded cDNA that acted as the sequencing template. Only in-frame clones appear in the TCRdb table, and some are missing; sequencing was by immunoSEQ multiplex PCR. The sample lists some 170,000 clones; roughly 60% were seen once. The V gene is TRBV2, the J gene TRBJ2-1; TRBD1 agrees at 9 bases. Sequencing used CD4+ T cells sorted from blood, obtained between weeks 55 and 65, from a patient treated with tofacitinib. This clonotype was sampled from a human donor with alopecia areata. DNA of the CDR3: TGTGCCAGCAGGATCGGGACAGGGTCCTACAATGAGCAGTTCTTC. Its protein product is CASRIGTGSYNEQFF.